This is a list of T cell receptor beta chains from one sample in a study of T-cell memory formation after mild COVID-19. TCRdb re-derived calls from the 5' RACE reads in MiXCR, one entry per CDR3 protein. The sample holds about 140,000 distinct CDR3 sequences, more than 13% seen once. The specimen sequenced was PBMCs or a T cell subset sorted from them (not recorded which). Source of these receptors: an adult woman who had mild COVID-19 (a few samples of this study predate the infection). Cell type and time point are not known. The CDR3 runs from the conserved cysteine through the conserved F or W.

J: TRBJ1-5; V: TRBV12-3/TRBV12-4; CDR3: CASSLGGNSFNQPQHF
J: TRBJ1-1; V: TRBV12-3/TRBV12-4; CDR3: CASSFGTGSTEAFF
J: TRBJ1-2; V: TRBV7-9; CDR3: CASSSSGRGIDGYTF
J: TRBJ2-1; V: TRBV4-1; CDR3: CASSNGNLGRPSYNEQFF
J: TRBJ1-6; V: TRBV20-1; CDR3: CSARDPRDRGPTLHF
J: TRBJ2-1; V: TRBV7-6; CDR3: CASSLGGGGLAGYNEQFF
J: TRBJ1-5; V: TRBV7-9; CDR3: CASTPGTGNQPQHF
J: TRBJ2-7; V: TRBV29-1; CDR3: CSVERTGEQYF
J: TRBJ2-7; V: TRBV12-3/TRBV12-4; CDR3: CASSFVGSGEQYF
J: TRBJ1-2; V: TRBV9; CDR3: CASSVGTGGAHYGYTF
J: TRBJ2-5; V: TRBV4-1; CDR3: CASSQEITQETQYF
J: TRBJ2-7; V: TRBV6-5; CDR3: CASSYGNRKRSYEQYF
J: TRBJ1-2; V: TRBV30; CDR3: CAWSAGQGGGYTF
J: TRBJ2-7; V: TRBV24-1; CDR3: CATSDSPARGEQYF
J: TRBJ2-1; V: TRBV24-1; CDR3: CATTGTDTNNEQFF
J: TRBJ1-5; V: TRBV7-8; CDR3: CASSLDHSGGLQPQHF
J: TRBJ2-1; V: TRBV30; CDR3: CAWSGLDRPYNEQFF
J: TRBJ2-1; V: TRBV12-3/TRBV12-4; CDR3: CASSLKQGSHEQFF
J: TRBJ2-7; V: TRBV6-2/TRBV6-3; CDR3: CASTWRTGGFYEQYF
J: TRBJ2-1; V: TRBV15; CDR3: CATSRELAGAYNEQFF
J: TRBJ2-5; V: TRBV3-1; CDR3: CASSQAPGHFEETQYF
J: TRBJ2-4; V: TRBV7-2; CDR3: CASSPGPSLAKNIQYF
J: TRBJ2-1; V: TRBV9; CDR3: CASGEWDNEQFF
J: TRBJ2-7; V: TRBV6-5; CDR3: CASSYARGYEQYF
J: TRBJ1-1; V: TRBV2; CDR3: CASLDRGQEAFF
J: TRBJ1-1; V: TRBV6-5; CDR3: CASSYAYRVNTEAFF
J: TRBJ1-1; V: TRBV7-9; CDR3: CASSLPDSNTEAFF
J: TRBJ2-1; V: TRBV28; CDR3: CASSYTSGSYNEQFF
J: TRBJ2-3; V: TRBV12-3/TRBV12-4; CDR3: CASSTYRVRADTQYF
J: TRBJ2-3; V: TRBV9; CDR3: CASSSRFGGSTDTQYF
J: TRBJ2-7; V: TRBV5-1; CDR3: CASSVTGDPPSFSYEQYF
J: TRBJ2-1; V: TRBV5-1; CDR3: CASSFLRNEQFF
J: TRBJ2-3; V: TRBV7-8; CDR3: CASSLHGSSTDTQYF
J: TRBJ2-5; V: TRBV7-3; CDR3: CASSPFRAGVQETQYF
J: TRBJ1-2; V: TRBV7-9; CDR3: CASSTSEANYGYTF
J: TRBJ1-6; V: TRBV3-1; CDR3: CASSQGEQGALDNSPLHF
J: TRBJ1-2; V: TRBV9; CDR3: CASSVASGGMDNYGYTF
J: TRBJ2-1; V: TRBV9; CDR3: CASSVSGSSYNEQFF
J: TRBJ2-5; V: TRBV25-1; CDR3: CASSLGQGVETQYF
J: TRBJ2-3; V: TRBV6-5; CDR3: CASNHPGNTQYF
J: TRBJ1-1; V: TRBV13; CDR3: CASSLGGGPEAFF
J: TRBJ2-5; V: TRBV30; CDR3: CAWSVIGETQYF
J: TRBJ1-1; V: TRBV19; CDR3: CASSIRGAEAFF